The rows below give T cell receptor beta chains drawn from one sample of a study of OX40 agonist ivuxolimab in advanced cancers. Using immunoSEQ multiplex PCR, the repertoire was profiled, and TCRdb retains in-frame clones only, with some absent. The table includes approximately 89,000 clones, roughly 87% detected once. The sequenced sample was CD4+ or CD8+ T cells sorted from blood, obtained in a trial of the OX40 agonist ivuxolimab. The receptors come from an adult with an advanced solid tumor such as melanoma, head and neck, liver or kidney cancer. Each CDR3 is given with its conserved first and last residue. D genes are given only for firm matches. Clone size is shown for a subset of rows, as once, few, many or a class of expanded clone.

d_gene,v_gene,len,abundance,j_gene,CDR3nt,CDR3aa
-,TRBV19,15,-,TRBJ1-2,TGTGCCAGTAGTATCTTTCGGGGGAAGGCTGAAGGCTACACCTTC,CASSIFRGKAEGYTF
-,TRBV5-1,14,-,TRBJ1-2,TGCGCCAGCAGCGGGACGGTGGGTAACTATGGCTACACCTTC,CASSGTVGNYGYTF
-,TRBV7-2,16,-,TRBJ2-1,TGTGCCAGCAGCTCCGCCGGCGGTTTTTACTACAATGAGCAGTTCTTC,CASSSAGGFYYNEQFF
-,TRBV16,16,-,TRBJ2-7,TGTGCCAGCAGTCCGTTGACGGACTCTAGCTCCTACGAGCAGTACTTC,CASSPLTDSSSYEQYF
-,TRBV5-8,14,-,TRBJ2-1,TGTGCCAGCAGCTCCCGGGACTTATACAATGAGCAGTTCTTC,CASSSRDLYNEQFF
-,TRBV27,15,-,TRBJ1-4,TGTGCCAGCAGTTTACTCCAGGGGTCAGGAGAAAAACTGTTTTTT,CASSLLQGSGEKLFF
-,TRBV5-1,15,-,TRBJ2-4,TGCGCCAGCAGCTTGACAGGCCCCGAGAAAAACATTCAGTACTTC,CASSLTGPEKNIQYF
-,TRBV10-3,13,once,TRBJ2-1,TGTGCCATCAGTGAGCCCACCACCGGTGAGCAGTTCTTC,CAISEPTTGEQFF
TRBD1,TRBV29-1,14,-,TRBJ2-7,TGCAGCGTTGAGGAGACGGGACAGGCCTACGAGCAGTACTTC,CSVEETGQAYEQYF
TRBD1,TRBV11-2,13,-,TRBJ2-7,TGTGCCAGCAGCCCGGGACAGGGATCCGAGCAGTACTTC,CASSPGQGSEQYF
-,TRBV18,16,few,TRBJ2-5,TGTGCCAGCTCACCACCGCATACGACAGACCAAGAGACCCAGTACTTC,CASSPPHTTDQETQYF
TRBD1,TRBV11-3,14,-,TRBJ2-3,TGTGCCAGCAGCTTGGACAGGGCAACAGATACGCAGTATTTT,CASSLDRATDTQYF
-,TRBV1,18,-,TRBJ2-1,TGCACCAGCAGCCAAGAAAGAGGCAGTGGGGATTCCTACAATGAGCAGTTCTTC,CTSSQERGSGDSYNEQFF
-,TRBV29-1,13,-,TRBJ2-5,TGCAGCGTTGCGGCAGGGACGGAAGAGACCCAGTACTTC,CSVAAGTEETQYF
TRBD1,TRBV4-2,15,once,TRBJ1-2,TGTGCCAGCAGCCAGGATCGGACAGGGTATTATGGCTACACCTTC,CASSQDRTGYYGYTF
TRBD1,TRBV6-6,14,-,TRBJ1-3,TGTGCCAGCAGCGTCACAGGGGTTGGAAACACCATATATTTT,CASSVTGVGNTIYF
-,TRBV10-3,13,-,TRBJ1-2,TGTGCCATCAGTGGCGGAGGCGCCTATGGCTACACCTTC,CAISGGGAYGYTF
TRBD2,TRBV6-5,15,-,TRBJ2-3,TGTGCCAGCAGGCGCGGGGGGGTTAGCACAGATACGCAGTATTTT,CASRRGGVSTDTQYF
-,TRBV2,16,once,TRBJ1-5,TGTGCCAGCAGTGAAAGCTGGGGGACTAGCAATCAGCCCCAGCATTTT,CASSESWGTSNQPQHF
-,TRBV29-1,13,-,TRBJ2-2,TGCAGCGGCAGGGGTCCCCAGGACGGGGAGCTGTTTTTT,CSGRGPQDGELFF
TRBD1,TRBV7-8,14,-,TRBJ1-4,TGTGCCAGCAGCAGGGGGCAGAATAATGAAAAACTGTTTTTT,CASSRGQNNEKLFF
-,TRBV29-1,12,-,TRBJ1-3,TGCAGCGTAAGAAGCTCTGGAAACACCATATATTTT,CSVRSSGNTIYF
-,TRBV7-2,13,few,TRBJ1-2,TGTGCCAGCAGCTTGTCGACCAACTATGGCTACACCTTC,CASSLSTNYGYTF
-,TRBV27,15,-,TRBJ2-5,TGTGCCAGCAGTTCAGGGGCAGGTCGGCAAGAGACCCAGTACTTC,CASSSGAGRQETQYF
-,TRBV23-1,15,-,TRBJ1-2,TGCGCCAGCAGCCACCCCCTGACAGCCTACTATGGCTACACCTTC,CASSHPLTAYYGYTF
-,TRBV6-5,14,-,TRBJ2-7,TGTGCCAGCAGTGGAGGTCAGGATACTACGAAGCAGTACTTC,CASSGGQDTTKQYF
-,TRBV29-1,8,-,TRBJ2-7,TGCAGCGTTGAGGGCGGGTTCTTC,CSVEGGFF
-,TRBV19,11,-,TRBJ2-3,TGTGCCAGTAGTATGATGGATACGCAGTATTTT,CASSMMDTQYF
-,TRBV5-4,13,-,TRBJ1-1,TGTGCCATTCAAACGGTGGGTGCCACTGAAGCTTTCTTT,CAIQTVGATEAFF
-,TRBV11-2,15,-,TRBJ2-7,TGTGCCAGCAGCTTAGATCGGGTGAGCTCCTACGAGCAGTACTTC,CASSLDRVSSYEQYF
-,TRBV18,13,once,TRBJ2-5,TGTGCCAGCTCACCCGGGGCTGGAGAGACCCAGTACTTC,CASSPGAGETQYF
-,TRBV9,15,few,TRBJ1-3,TGTGCCAGCAGCCCCTGGTTGTTGTCTGGAAACACCATATATTTT,CASSPWLLSGNTIYF
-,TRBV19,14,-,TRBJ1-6,TGTGCCAGTACCCCACCGGGAAGTAAAGCACCCCTCCACTTT,CASTPPGSKAPLHF
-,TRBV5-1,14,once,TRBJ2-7,TGCGCCAGCAGCCCCCCCTTGGCCTCCTACGAGCAGTACTTC,CASSPPLASYEQYF
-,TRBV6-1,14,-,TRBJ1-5,TGTGCCAGCAGTGAAGAATGGCGACAGCAGCCCCAGCATTTT,CASSEEWRQQPQHF
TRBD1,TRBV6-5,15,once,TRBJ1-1,TGTGCCAGCAGTAGGGGACAGCTTAAGAACACTGAAGCTTTCTTT,CASSRGQLKNTEAFF
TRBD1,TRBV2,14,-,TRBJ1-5,TGTGCCAGCAGCCTAAGACAGGGGGATCAGCCCCAGCATTTT,CASSLRQGDQPQHF
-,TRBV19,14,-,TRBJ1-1,TGTGCCAGTAGTATACAGGGGATGAACACTGAAGCTTTCTTT,CASSIQGMNTEAFF
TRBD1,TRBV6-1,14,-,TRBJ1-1,TGTGCCAGCAGTGAAGCGCAGGGGGGCACTGAAGCTTTCTTT,CASSEAQGGTEAFF
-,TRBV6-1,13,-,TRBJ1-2,TGTGCCAGCAGTTATAAAGCTAACTATGGCTACACCTTC,CASSYKANYGYTF
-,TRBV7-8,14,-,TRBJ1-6,TGTGCCAGCCTCGAGGCTCCCTATAATTCACCCCTCCACTTT,CASLEAPYNSPLHF
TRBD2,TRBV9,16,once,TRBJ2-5,TGTGCCAGCAGCGTATCTCTAGCGGGGGGGCGGGAGACCCAGTACTTC,CASSVSLAGGRETQYF
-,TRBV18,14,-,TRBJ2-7,TGTGCCAGCTCACCAGACCCGGGGGCCTACGAGCAGTACTTC,CASSPDPGAYEQYF
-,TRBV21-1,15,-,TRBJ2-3,TGTGCCAGCAGCAAAGAAGGCCAGGACACAGATACGCAGTATTTT,CASSKEGQDTDTQYF
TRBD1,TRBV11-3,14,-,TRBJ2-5,TGTGCCAGCAGCACTAGGACAGGACAGGAGACCCAGTACTTC,CASSTRTGQETQYF
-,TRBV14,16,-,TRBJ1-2,TGTGCCAGCAGTCCCCCGCTGAGAGCTACTAACTATGGCTACACCTTC,CASSPPLRATNYGYTF
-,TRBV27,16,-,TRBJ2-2,TGTGCCAGCAGTTCAGGACTCCATTCAGGGGTCGGGGAGCTGTTTTTT,CASSSGLHSGVGELFF
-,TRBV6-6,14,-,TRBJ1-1,TGTGCCAGCAGCCACAGGGTTTTTGTCACTGAAGCTTTCTTT,CASSHRVFVTEAFF
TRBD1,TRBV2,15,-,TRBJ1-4,TGTGCCAGCAGTGAGACAGGGCTGGCTAATGAAAAACTGTTTTTT,CASSETGLANEKLFF
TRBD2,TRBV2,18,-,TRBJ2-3,TGTGCCAGCAGAGTCGGGACTAGCGGGGGACTATCCACAGATACGCAGTATTTT,CASRVGTSGGLSTDTQYF
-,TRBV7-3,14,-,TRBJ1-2,TGTGCCAGCAGCTTAGTACAGGGTCAGGGGGGCTACACCTTC,CASSLVQGQGGYTF
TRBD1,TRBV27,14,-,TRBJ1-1,TGTGCCAGCAGTCACCGGGACAGGGACACTGAAGCTTTCTTT,CASSHRDRDTEAFF
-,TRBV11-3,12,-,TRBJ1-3,TGTGCCAGCAGCAATACGGGGAACACCATATATTTT,CASSNTGNTIYF
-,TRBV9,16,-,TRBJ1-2,TGTGCCAGCAGCGTAGGGGAGGGAATAGGTAACTATGGCTACACCTTC,CASSVGEGIGNYGYTF
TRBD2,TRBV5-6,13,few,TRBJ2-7,TGTGCCAGCGAGGGAGGGGAAACCTACGAGCAGTACTTC,CASEGGETYEQYF
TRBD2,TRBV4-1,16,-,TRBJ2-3,TGCGCCAGCAGCCTGGCAACTAGCGGGGGGCGGGATACGCAGTATTTT,CASSLATSGGRDTQYF
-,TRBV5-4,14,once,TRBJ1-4,TGTGCCAGCAGCTCCGGGACGGATAATGAAAAACTGTTTTTT,CASSSGTDNEKLFF